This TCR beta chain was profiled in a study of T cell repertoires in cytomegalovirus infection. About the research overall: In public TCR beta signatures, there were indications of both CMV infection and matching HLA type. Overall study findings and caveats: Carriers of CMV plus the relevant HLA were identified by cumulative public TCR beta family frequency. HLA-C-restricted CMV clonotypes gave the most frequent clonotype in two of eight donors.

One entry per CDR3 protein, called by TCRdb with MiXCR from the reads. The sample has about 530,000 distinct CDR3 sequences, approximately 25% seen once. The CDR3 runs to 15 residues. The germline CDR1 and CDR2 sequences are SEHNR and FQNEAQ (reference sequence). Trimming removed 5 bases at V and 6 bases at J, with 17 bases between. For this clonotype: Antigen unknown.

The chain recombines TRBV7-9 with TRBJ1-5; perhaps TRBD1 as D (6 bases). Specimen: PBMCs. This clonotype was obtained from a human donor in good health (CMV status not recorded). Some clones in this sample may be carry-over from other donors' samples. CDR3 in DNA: TGTGCCAGCAGCCCCGGAGGGGGGTTGTCTCAGCCCCAGCATTTT. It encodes CASSPGGGLSQPQHF.